The T cell receptor (beta chain) under discussion was sequenced for a study of cytomegalovirus exposure and HLA in healthy donors. Findings and caveats of the study: When the data were analyzed later, several of the most significant clusters appeared to be linked to common viral pathogens. Sequencing likely produced, as an artifact, a cluster of highly shared sequence variants. Cytomegalovirus-associated status was assigned to some 180 TCR beta chains. When analyzed later, the rates of TCR association showed variation by HLA locus, with DRB1 the most and HLA-C the fewest.

The J segment lost 0 bases and the V segment lost 5 bases, leaving 9 bases of the junction unmatched. The CDR3 length is 17 residues. Germline CDR1 and CDR2: SGHTA and FQGNSA. Comments on this clone: Antigen specificity is unknown.

Primers for the PCR totalled 60 Vbeta and 13 Jbeta. Libraries were prepared by immunoSEQ multiplex PCR; TCRdb keeps only in-frame clonotypes and omits some of them. The sample contains roughly 160,000 clones, roughly three quarters of which appear only once. The clonotype was recovered from a woman aged 45-60 years in good health and CMV-seropositive. J is TRBJ2-7 and V is TRBV7-2; 11 bases line up with TRBD1. The specimen sequenced was PBMCs. The CDR3 coding sequence is TGTGCCAGCAGCCGGACAGGGGGCGTGGGGAGCTCCTACGAGCAGTACTTC. Protein product: CASSRTGGVGSSYEQYF.